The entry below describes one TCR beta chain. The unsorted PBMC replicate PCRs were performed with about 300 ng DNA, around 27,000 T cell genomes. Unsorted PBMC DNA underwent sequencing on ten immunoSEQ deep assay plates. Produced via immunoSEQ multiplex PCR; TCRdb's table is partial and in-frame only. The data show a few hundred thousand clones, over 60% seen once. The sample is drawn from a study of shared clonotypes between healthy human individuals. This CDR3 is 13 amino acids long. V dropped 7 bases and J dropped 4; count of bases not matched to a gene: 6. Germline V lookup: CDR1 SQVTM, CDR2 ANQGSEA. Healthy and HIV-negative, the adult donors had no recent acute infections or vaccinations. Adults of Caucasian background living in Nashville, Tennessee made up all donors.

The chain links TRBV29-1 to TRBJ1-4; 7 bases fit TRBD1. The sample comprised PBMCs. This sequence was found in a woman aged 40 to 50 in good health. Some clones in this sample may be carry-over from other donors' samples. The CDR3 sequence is CSGSTGLNEKLFF. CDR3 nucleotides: TGCAGCGGATCGACAGGGCTTAATGAAAAACTGTTTTTT.